These 14 T cell receptor beta chains were sequenced from one sample in a study of CD8 T cells in ankylosing spondylitis. Via MiXCR, TCRdb re-called the 5' RACE reads, giving one row per CDR3 protein. Among roughly 35,000 distinct CDR3 sequences listed, about 17% were seen once. Sequenced input: blood. These TCRs come from a male donor with ankylosing spondylitis or in good health (not recorded which).

The sample holds many counts of this clonotype. The rearrangement links TRBV7-2 to TRBJ2-4; perhaps TRBD2 as D (6 bases). Trimming took off 6 bases at V and 10 bases at J, with 19 bases between the two ends. Germline V lookup: CDR1 SGHTA, CDR2 FQGNSA. The CDR3 totals 14 residues. CDR3 nucleotide sequence: TGTGCCAGCAGTCCGGGCGGAGGAGGAGGGATTCAGTACTTC. Translation: CASSPGGGGGIQYF.

This clonotype showed up just a few times. V gene TRBV12-3 or TRBV12-4 combines with J gene TRBJ2-2, with D maybe TRBD2 (7 bases). CDR3 size: 14 residues. V gave up 3 bases and J gave up 6 bases, with 11 bases separating them. CDR3 residues: CASSFGGRSGELFF. CDR3 coding DNA: TGTGCCAGCAGTTTCGGGGGGCGGTCCGGGGAGCTGTTTTTT.

The chain is built from TRBV21-1 and TRBJ2-7; the table's D gene call, TRBD1, was not cross checked with the DNA. TRBV21-1 has pseudogene status. The CDR3 loop spans 16 amino acids. CDR3 sequence reads: CASSKGPMVRGYEQYV. CDR3 nucleotides: TGTGCCAGCAGCAAAGGCCCCATGGTTAGGGGCTACGAGCAGTACGTC.

This clonotype was observed at least ten times. The gene calls are TRBV4-1 and TRBJ2-2; unclear D gene. V was pared by 4 bases and J by 4 bases, with 10 bases between. The CDR3 has 14 residues. The germline V gene has CDR1 MGHRA and CDR2 YSYEKL. CDR3 sequence reads: CASSRTIGTGELFF. CDR3 nucleotides: TGCGCCAGCAGCCGGACGATAGGCACCGGGGAGCTGTTTTTT.

This chain links TRBV29-1 with TRBJ2-3; no reliable D call. Per germline, CDR1 SQVTM and CDR2 ANQGSEA. V lost 1 base and J 4 bases, leaving 3 bases between the germline ends. The CDR3 contains 11 residues. The CDR3 region has the DNA TGCAGCGTTGAAGCCCCAGATACGCAGTATTTT. Encoded protein: CSVEAPDTQYF.

This clonotype has a handful of counts. The chain joins TRBV28 to TRBJ2-1; TRBD1 aligns across 7 bases. The CDR3 consists of 14 residues. Trimming removed 6 bases from V and 4 bases from J; junction bases left unmatched: 6. Germline values: CDR1 MDHEN, CDR2 SYDVKM. The CDR3 region is CASSRRTGYNEQFF. In DNA form, the CDR3 reads TGTGCCAGCAGCCGCAGGACAGGATACAATGAGCAGTTCTTC.

This clonotype has only a few counts. The chain recombines TRBV29-1 with TRBJ2-2; possibly TRBD1 for D (6 bases). The CDR3 contains 13 residues. The germline V gene has CDR1 SQVTM and CDR2 ANQGSEA. Trimming left V 7 bases short and J 3 bases short, with 12 bases between. Here the CDR3 reads CSAAGADTGELFF. The CDR3 nucleotides are TGCAGCGCAGCAGGGGCCGACACCGGGGAGCTGTTTTTT.

This chain uses TRBV12-3 or TRBV12-4 with TRBJ2-1, with D unclear. The length of the CDR3 is 13 residues. V lost 0 bases and J 8 bases, leaving 8 bases between the germline ends. In DNA, the CDR3 is TGTGCCAGCAGTTTAGCGGCGTTTTATGAGCAGTTCTTC. This translates into CASSLAAFYEQFF.

This clonotype was seen a handful of times. The genes are TRBV29-1 and TRBJ2-1; a possible D gene is TRBD1 (6 bases). Trimming removed 4 bases from V and 10 bases from J, with 11 bases in between. This CDR3 is built from 11 residues. Germline V CDR1 and CDR2: SQVTM, ANQGSEA. CDR3 sequence: CSVARGYEQFF. The CDR3 nucleotides read TGCAGCGTTGCCAGGGGCTACGAGCAGTTCTTC.

The gene calls are TRBV9 and TRBJ2-2; D remains unclear. The CDR3 loop spans 16 amino acids. Germline V gives CDR1 SGDLS, CDR2 YYNGEE. V lost 2 bases and J lost 0, with 11 bases in between. CDR3 nucleotides: TGTGCCAGCAGCGTCTACCGGGCCGCGAACACCGGGGAGCTGTTTTTT. It specifies CASSVYRAANTGELFF.

This clonotype was counted only a few times. The V and J genes are TRBV11-2 and TRBJ2-2, with 8 bases matching TRBD2. CDR3 length: 13 residues. Germline assignment: CDR1 SGHAT and CDR2 FQNNGV. Losses at the gene ends were 6 bases for V and 5 bases for J; bases not matched to a gene: 2. In DNA form, the CDR3 reads TGTGCCAGCAGGCGGGAGGTTACCGGGGAGCTGTTTTTT. Translated, it gives CASRREVTGELFF.

This clonotype showed up many times. The chain employs TRBV3-1 and TRBJ2-5; weak D call: TRBD1 (5 bases). The CDR3 loop spans 13 amino acids. Germline-derived CDR1 and CDR2 are LGHDT and YNNKEL (reference sequence). Trimming left V 4 bases short and J 4 bases short, with 10 bases between. This CDR3 is CASSPPQGETQYF. The CDR3 DNA reads as TGTGCCAGCAGCCCCCCTCAGGGAGAGACCCAGTACTTC.

The sample holds a few counts of this clonotype. V and J are TRBV20-1 and TRBJ2-1, with a possible D match to TRBD2 (6 bases). Germline CDR1 DFQATT, CDR2 SNEGSKA (reference sequence). This CDR3 has 15 residues. The V gene lost 1 base and the J gene lost 4 bases, with 14 bases spanning the gap. The CDR3 sequence is CSARARGLTYNEQFF. As DNA, the CDR3 is TGCAGTGCTAGAGCCCGGGGACTGACATACAATGAGCAGTTCTTC.

The chain carries TRBV9 and TRBJ2-1; D unresolved. V was trimmed by 3 bases and J by 8 bases, leaving 9 bases between them. Germline V gene lookup returns CDR1 SGDLS and CDR2 YYNGEE. This CDR3 has 12 residues. CDR3 residues: CASSETFDEQFF. The CDR3 DNA is TGTGCCAGCAGCGAGACGTTTGATGAGCAGTTCTTC.